These 7 T cell receptor beta chains were sequenced from one sample in a study of vaccination and CD4 T cells after COVID-19. The time point was: late sampling 161 to 241 days after vaccination in three convalescent patients. This sample's treatment: approximately 10-day PBMC culture with coronavirus spike peptide pools or control peptides (ViraFEST assay). No antigen has been assigned to these receptors. An Oncomine TCR Beta short-read assay was used to sequence the DNA from cultured CD4+ T cells. Using its own MiXCR run on the PCR reads, TCRdb lists one record per CDR3 protein. This table holds around 23,000 distinct CDR3 sequences, 32% found once. Sequencing used CD4+ T cells from blood, cultured in vitro, obtained about 7 months after SARS-CoV-2 vaccination. Source of these receptors: a human donor who had recovered from COVID-19.

This clonotype was recorded once. The rearrangement joins TRBV6-1 to TRBJ1-2, with D uncertain. This CDR3 is built from 14 residues. Deletions cut 6 bases from V and 8 bases from J, with 19 bases between. Germline CDR1 and CDR2: MNHNS and SASEGT. CDR3 DNA: TGTGCCAGCAGCCATCCGGGCGCCGGAGGGGGCTACACCTTC. Its protein is CASSHPGAGGGYTF.

V gene TRBV5-1 combines with J gene TRBJ1-1, with 7 bases identical to TRBD1. Looked up from germline, CDR1 is SGHRS and CDR2 is YFSETQ. The V gene end was trimmed by 4 bases and the J gene end by 8 bases; junction bases not matched to a gene: 5. The CDR3 contains 12 residues. The CDR3 DNA reads as TGCGCCAGCAGCGTGCAGGGGGGAGAAGCTTTCTTT. It yields the protein CASSVQGGEAFF.

The chain combines TRBV5-4 with TRBJ2-1; perhaps TRBD2 as D (7 bases). Germline V gene sequence: CDR1 SGHNT, CDR2 YYREEE (reference sequence). V dropped 3 bases and J dropped 5 bases, with 15 bases sitting between them. CDR3 length equals 15 residues. The CDR3: CASSSRGLADNEQFF. CDR3 bases: TGTGCCAGCAGCTCCCGGGGGCTAGCGGACAATGAGCAGTTCTTC.

This clonotype ranks as medium-sized. The rearrangement joins TRBV6-1 to TRBJ2-1; 16 bases are shared with TRBD2. This CDR3 is 19 amino acids long. The trim removed 6 bases at V and 3 bases at J, leaving 11 bases unmatched. Germline-derived CDR1 and CDR2 are MNHNS and SASEGT. The CDR3 nucleotides read TGTGCCAGCAGGCAAGGGACTAGCGGGAGGGTGGCGCACTACAATGAGCAGTTCTTC. It codes for CASRQGTSGRVAHYNEQFF.

This clonotype is medium-sized. This chain connects TRBV20-1 to TRBJ2-7; D gene unclear. Trimming pared 1 base from V and 3 bases from J, leaving 19 bases between. CDR3 length: 16 residues. Germline CDR1 DFQATT, CDR2 SNEGSKA (reference sequence). CDR3 DNA sequence: TGCAGTGCTAGAGGATTCCTCGGATACTTTGGCTACGAGCAGTACTTC. As protein: CSARGFLGYFGYEQYF.

By share of the sample, this clonotype is medium-sized. This sequence joins TRBV21-1 and TRBJ2-7; the D call of TRBD1 is as the table states it, not checked on the DNA. TRBV21-1 is a recognized pseudogene. The CDR3 extends over 17 amino acids. CDR3 amino acids: CASSRGSPTGRSYEQYF. The CDR3 region has the DNA TGTGCCAGCAGCAGGGGCTCTCCGACAGGGCGAAGCTACGAGCAGTACTTC.

The chain has TRBV7-9 and TRBJ1-3, with no clear D. This CDR3 contains 14 residues. Trimming removed 1 base from V and 4 bases from J, with 8 bases in between. CDR1 SEHNR and CDR2 FQNEAQ come from the germline V gene (reference sequence). CDR3: CASSLESYGNTIYF. The CDR3 DNA is TGTGCCAGCAGCTTAGAATCGTACGGAAACACCATATATTTT.